Presented here are 22 T cell receptor beta chains from one specimen sequenced in a study of blood T cell repertoires in COVID-19. Clones were read by immunoSEQ multiplex PCR, and TCRdb kept only the in-frame ones, dropping some. The sample includes fewer than 250,000 clones, 80% to 90% seen only once; the top ten take roughly a tenth. Sequences were obtained from peripheral blood. These receptors were taken from a woman of 80 years or more with COVID-19, enrolled during active disease.

In nucleotides, the CDR3 is TGCGCCAGCAGCCATCCCGAGGGTCAAGAGACCCAGTACTTC. It specifies CASSHPEGQETQYF. This chain joins TRBV4-1 and TRBJ2-5, with D possibly being TRBD2 (5 bases). Germline V gene data show CDR1 as MGHRA and CDR2 as YSYEKL. V lost 3 bases to trimming and J lost 2 bases, with 10 bases between them. CDR3 length: 14 residues.

The chain recombines TRBV5-1 with TRBJ2-7; possible D gene TRBD2, 6 bases. In germline, CDR1 is SGHRS, CDR2 YFSETQ. The V gene lost 7 bases and the J gene lost 1 base, with 12 bases spanning the gap. This CDR3 is built from 13 residues. The CDR3 region is CASALGGSYEQYF. DNA of the CDR3: TGCGCCAGCGCCCTGGGGGGTTCCTACGAGCAGTACTTC.

The chain is built from TRBV6-5 and TRBJ1-2; no firm D call. The CDR3 contains 14 residues. Trimming pared 5 bases from V and 8 bases from J, leaving 18 bases between. Per germline, CDR1 MNHEY and CDR2 SVGAGI. DNA of the CDR3: TGTGCCAGCAGTCACAGTGACGCCAGAACGGGCTACACCTTC. Translation gives CASSHSDARTGYTF.

This rearrangement joins TRBV3-1 (or the pseudogene TRBV3-2) to TRBJ2-1, with no clear D. The CDR3 is 15 residues long. Trimming cost V 4 bases and J 0 bases, with 10 bases left between them. Germline V gene data show CDR1 as LGHDT and CDR2 as YNNKEL (reference sequence). The CDR3 loop reads CASSPRGSSYNEQFF. Written as DNA, the CDR3 is TGTGCCAGCAGCCCTCGCGGAAGCTCCTACAATGAGCAGTTCTTC.

The genes are TRBV15 and TRBJ2-5; 7 positions agree with TRBD1. Germline loops: CDR1 LNHNV, CDR2 YYDKDF (reference sequence). The trim removed 5 bases at V and 0 bases at J, leaving 9 bases unmatched. This CDR3 contains 16 residues. Written as DNA, the CDR3 is TGTGCCACCAGCTTAGCCGGGACAGTAAACCAAGAGACCCAGTACTTC. Its translation is CATSLAGTVNQETQYF.

In its sample, this clone was seen a few times. The chain combines TRBV6-1 with TRBJ2-5; TRBD2 might be the D (7 bases). Germline V gene data show CDR1 as MNHNS and CDR2 as SASEGT. The CDR3 runs to 14 residues. The V and J ends lost 2 bases and 5 bases respectively, with 12 bases between them. The CDR3 nucleotides read TGTGCCAGCAGTGAACCGGGGGGCCCCGAGACCCAGTACTTC. It codes for CASSEPGGPETQYF.

V usage is TRBV19 and J usage is TRBJ1-5, with a weak D call TRBD1 (6 bases). Trimming stripped 5 bases from V and 6 bases from J, with 20 bases between. Germline assignment: CDR1 LNHDA and CDR2 SQIVND (reference sequence). This CDR3 is 16 amino acids long. Here the CDR3 reads CASSHTQGLLFQPQHF. The DNA of the CDR3 is TGTGCCAGTAGTCACACACAGGGATTATTGTTTCAGCCCCAGCATTTT.

The sample holds a few counts of this clone. The chain is built from TRBV10-3 and TRBJ2-7; TRBD1 aligns across 11 bases. The CDR3 sequence is 15 residues long. CDR1 and CDR2 (germline): ENHRY, SYGVKD. The J segment lost 3 bases and the V segment lost 4 bases, leaving 5 bases of the junction unmatched. The CDR3 is CAISAGTGGVYEQYV. The CDR3 DNA reads TGTGCCATCAGTGCCGGGACAGGGGGTGTCTACGAGCAGTACGTC.

V gene TRBV10-3 combines with J gene TRBJ2-6; D gene uncertain. Trimming took off 10 bases at V and 1 base at J, with 17 bases between the two ends. Germline-derived CDR1 and CDR2 are ENHRY and SYGVKD. This CDR3 region has 16 residues. CDR3 region: CATLDGDRSGANVLTF. CDR3 sequence (DNA): TGTGCCACCCTAGACGGCGACCGTTCTGGGGCCAACGTCCTGACTTTC.

This chain uses TRBV2 with TRBJ2-2; D may be TRBD2 (6 bases). The CDR3 is made up of 13 amino acids. V shed 6 bases and J shed 6 bases, with 11 bases lying between them. Germline loops: CDR1 SNHLY, CDR2 FYNNEI. In nucleotides, the CDR3 is TGTGCCAGCAGACCCGGGGGTCCCGGGGAGCTGTTTTTT. It yields the protein CASRPGGPGELFF.

The chain has TRBV10-3 and TRBJ1-1; 10 bases agree with TRBD1. Germline V gives CDR1 ENHRY, CDR2 SYGVKD. The V segment lost 7 bases and the J segment 2 bases; nucleotides outside the gene matches: 7. CDR3 length: 15 residues. CDR3 in amino acids: CAINEDRGGNTEAFF. DNA of the CDR3: TGTGCCATCAACGAGGACAGGGGGGGAAACACTGAAGCTTTCTTT.

The chain employs TRBV11-2 and TRBJ2-7, with D possibly matching TRBD2 (6 bases). From germline, CDR1 is SGHAT and CDR2 FQNNGV. The V end lost 5 bases, the J end lost 2 bases, and 13 bases lay between the germline ends. The CDR3 has 14 residues. CDR3 region: CASSAGTGPYEQYF. Written as DNA, the CDR3 is TGTGCCAGCAGCGCCGGGACTGGACCCTACGAGCAGTACTTC.

This chain connects TRBV19 to TRBJ1-3, with 8 bases lining up with TRBD1. J was trimmed by 0 bases and V by 7 bases; bases with no gene match: 5. Germline loops: CDR1 LNHDA, CDR2 SQIVND (reference sequence). CDR3 length: 15 residues. In DNA, the CDR3 is TGTGCCAGTACTGACAGGGGAACCTCTGGAAACACCATATATTTT. Translation gives CASTDRGTSGNTIYF.

V is TRBV19 and J is TRBJ2-1; TRBD1 aligns across 10 bases. CDR3 length equals 14 residues. With 7 bases clipped from V and 4 bases from J, the junction kept 4 bases outside the gene matches. The germline gives CDR1 LNHDA, CDR2 SQIVND (reference sequence). CDR3 loop: CASTPGQGYNEQFF. Here the CDR3 DNA reads TGTGCCAGTACTCCGGGACAGGGGTACAATGAGCAGTTCTTC.

The V and J genes are TRBV2 and TRBJ1-4; D gene unclear. The CDR3 contains 15 residues. Germline lookup yields CDR1 SNHLY and CDR2 FYNNEI. V lost 6 bases to trimming and J lost 6 bases, with 17 bases between them. CDR3 nucleotides: TGTGCCAGCAGCCCTGGGGAGGGCCCCCATGAAAAACTGTTTTTT. This codes for CASSPGEGPHEKLFF.

The chain is built from TRBV5-6 and TRBJ2-7; a weak D match, TRBD1 (5 bases). The CDR3 extends over 13 amino acids. CDR1 SGHDT and CDR2 YYEEEE come from the germline V gene. The V end lost 2 bases, the J end lost 4 bases, and 10 bases lay between the germline ends. CDR3 sequence reads: CASSFQGSYEQYV. CDR3 in DNA: TGTGCCAGCAGCTTCCAGGGATCGTACGAGCAGTACGTC.

Written as DNA, the CDR3 is TGTGCCAGCAGTATGCAGCGGAACTATGGCTACACCTTC. This encodes CASSMQRNYGYTF. The chain joins TRBV6-5 to TRBJ1-2; D remains unclear. The CDR3 runs to 13 residues. Looked up from germline, CDR1 is MNHEY and CDR2 is SVGAGI. V was cut by 5 bases and J by 2 bases, with 9 bases left in between.

The chain employs TRBV14 and TRBJ2-1; TRBD2 matches at 9 bases. The CDR3 is made up of 16 amino acids. Germline lookup yields CDR1 SGHDN and CDR2 FVKESK. Germline trimming cut 4 bases from V and 0 bases from J; bases unmatched to any gene: 4. Here the CDR3 DNA reads TGTGCCAGCAGCCCCCTAGCGGGGAGCTCCTACAATGAGCAGTTCTTC. Its protein is CASSPLAGSSYNEQFF. The variable domain in full, completed from reference TRBV14 and TRBJ2-1, reads EAGVTQFPSHSVIEKGQTVTLRCDPISGHDNLYWYRRVMGKEIKFLLHFVKESKQDESGMPNNRFLAERTGGTYSTLKVQPAELEDSGVYFCASSPLAGSSYNEQFFGPGTRLTVL.

The genes are TRBV29-1 and TRBJ1-1; no definite D call. The germline V gene has CDR1 SQVTM and CDR2 ANQGSEA. CDR3 length: 13 residues. The ends were cut back, 3 bases at V and 2 bases at J, with 10 bases in the middle. In nucleotides, the CDR3 is TGCAGCGTTGAGAGGCGAGTAAACACTGAAGCTTTCTTT. It codes for CSVERRVNTEAFF. Full variable domain (remainder filled in from reference TRBV29-1 and TRBJ1-1): SAVISQKPSRDICQRGTSLTIQCQVDSQVTMMFWYRQQPGQSLTLIATANQGSEATYESGFVIDKFPISRPNLTFSTLTVSNMSPEDSSIYLCSVERRVNTEAFFGQGTRLTVV.

This chain joins TRBV10-3 and TRBJ1-1; 7 positions match TRBD1. V was pared by 6 bases and J by 3 bases, with 4 bases of the junction left unmatched. The CDR3 covers 13 residues. The V gene's germline CDR1 is ENHRY and CDR2 SYGVKD. CDR3 nucleotides: TGTGCCATCAGGGCAGGGACAGACACTGAAGCTTTCTTT. The encoded protein is CAIRAGTDTEAFF.

The J gene is TRBJ2-5, the V gene TRBV20-1; a possible D gene is TRBD1 (5 bases). V gave up 3 bases and J gave up 5 bases, with 10 bases separating them. From germline, CDR1 is DFQATT and CDR2 SNEGSKA (reference sequence). This CDR3 spans 12 amino acids. The CDR3 DNA is TGCAGTGCTAGTGTGGGGCTCGAGACCCAGTACTTC. It specifies CSASVGLETQYF.

This clone was seen a few times. The chain has TRBV10-2 and TRBJ2-5; 9 nucleotides align to TRBD2. J was trimmed by 4 bases and V by 8 bases; bases with no gene match: 20. The CDR3 covers 18 residues. Germline V gene data show CDR1 as WSHSY and CDR2 as SAAADI. The CDR3, as DNA: TGCGCCAGCCGGGGCGCGGGGGGGCCCCCTAGTGCAGGAGAGACCCAGTACTTC. Translated, it gives CASRGAGGPPSAGETQYF.